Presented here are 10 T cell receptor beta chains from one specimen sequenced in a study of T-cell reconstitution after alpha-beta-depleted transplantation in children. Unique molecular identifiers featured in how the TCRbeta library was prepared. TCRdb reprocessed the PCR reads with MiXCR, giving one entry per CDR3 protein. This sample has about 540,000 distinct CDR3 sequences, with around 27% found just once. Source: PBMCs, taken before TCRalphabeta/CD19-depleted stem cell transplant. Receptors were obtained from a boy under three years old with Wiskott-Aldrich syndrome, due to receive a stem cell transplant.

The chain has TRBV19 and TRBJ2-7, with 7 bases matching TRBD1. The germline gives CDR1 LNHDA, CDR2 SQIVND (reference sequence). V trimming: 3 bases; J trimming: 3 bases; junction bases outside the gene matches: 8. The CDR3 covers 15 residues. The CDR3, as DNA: TGTGCCAGTAGTATCTTCGACAGGGATCACTACGAGCAGTACTTC. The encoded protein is CASSIFDRDHYEQYF.

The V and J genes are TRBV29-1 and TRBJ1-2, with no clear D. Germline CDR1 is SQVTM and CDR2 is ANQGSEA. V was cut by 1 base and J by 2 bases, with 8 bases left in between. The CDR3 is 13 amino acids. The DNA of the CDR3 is TGCAGCGTTGAAGTCTATCAGAACTATGGCTACACCTTC. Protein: CSVEVYQNYGYTF.

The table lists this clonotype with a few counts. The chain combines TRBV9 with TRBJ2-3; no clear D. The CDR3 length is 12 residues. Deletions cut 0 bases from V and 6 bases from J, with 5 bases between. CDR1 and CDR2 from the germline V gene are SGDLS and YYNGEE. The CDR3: CASSVEGDTQYF. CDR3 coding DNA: TGTGCCAGCAGCGTAGAAGGGGATACGCAGTATTTT.

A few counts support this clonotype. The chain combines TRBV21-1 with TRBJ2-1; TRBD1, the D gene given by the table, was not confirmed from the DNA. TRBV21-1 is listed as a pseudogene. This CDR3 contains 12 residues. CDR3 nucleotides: TGTGCCAGCATCGACCAGGGGGATGAGCAGTTCTTC. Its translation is CASIDQGDEQFF.

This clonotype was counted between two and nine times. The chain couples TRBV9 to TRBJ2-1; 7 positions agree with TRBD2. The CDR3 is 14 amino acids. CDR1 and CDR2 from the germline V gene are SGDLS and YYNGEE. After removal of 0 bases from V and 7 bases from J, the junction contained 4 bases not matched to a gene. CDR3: CASSVGLAWNEQFF. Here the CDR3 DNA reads TGTGCCAGCAGCGTAGGACTAGCTTGGAATGAGCAGTTCTTC.

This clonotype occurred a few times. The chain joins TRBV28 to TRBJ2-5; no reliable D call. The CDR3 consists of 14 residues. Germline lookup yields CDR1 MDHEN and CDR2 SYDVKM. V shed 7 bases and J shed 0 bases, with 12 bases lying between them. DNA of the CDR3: TGTGCCAGCATGCCGGCAGCTTACCAAGAGACCCAGTACTTC. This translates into CASMPAAYQETQYF.

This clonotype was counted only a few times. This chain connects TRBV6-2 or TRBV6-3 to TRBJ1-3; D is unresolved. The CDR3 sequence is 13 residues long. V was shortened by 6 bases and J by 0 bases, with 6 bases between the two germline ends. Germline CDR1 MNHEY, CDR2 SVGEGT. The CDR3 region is CASRTSSGNTIYF. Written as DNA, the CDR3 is TGTGCCAGCAGGACCAGCTCTGGAAACACCATATATTTT.

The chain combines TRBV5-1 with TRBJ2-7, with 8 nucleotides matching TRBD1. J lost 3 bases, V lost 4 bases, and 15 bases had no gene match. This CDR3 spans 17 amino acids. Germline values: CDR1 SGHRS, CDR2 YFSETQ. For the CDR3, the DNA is TGCGCCAGCAGCCGTCGCACAGGGGGAAGTTTCGGCTACGAGCAGTACTTC. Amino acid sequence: CASSRRTGGSFGYEQYF.

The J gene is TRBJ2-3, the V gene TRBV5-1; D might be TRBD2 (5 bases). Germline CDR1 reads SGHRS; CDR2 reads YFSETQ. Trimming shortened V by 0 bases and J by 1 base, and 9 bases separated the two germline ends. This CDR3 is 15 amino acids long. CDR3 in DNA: TGCGCCAGCAGCTTGGTGGGAGTCCGCACAGATACGCAGTATTTT. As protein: CASSLVGVRTDTQYF.

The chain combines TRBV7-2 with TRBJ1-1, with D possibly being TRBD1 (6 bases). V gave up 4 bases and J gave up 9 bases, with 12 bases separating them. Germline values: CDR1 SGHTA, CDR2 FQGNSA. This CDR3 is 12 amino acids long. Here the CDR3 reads CASSSRQGKAFF. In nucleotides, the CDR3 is TGTGCCAGCAGCTCCAGGCAGGGGAAAGCTTTCTTT.